Listed below are T cell receptor beta chains from one sample, sequenced in a study of T cell responses to AZD1222 COVID-19 vaccine. The data were produced by immunoSEQ multiplex PCR, yet TCRdb's version contains in-frame clones alone and is incomplete. The sample lists 99,000 or so clones; approximately 88% were seen once. Source: peripheral blood, taken on day 0 of AZD1222 vaccination. The receptors were gathered from an adult in good health. The CDR3 runs from the conserved cysteine through the conserved F or W. D genes are given only for firm matches. Expanded clones get a size class; other rows say once, few or many, or leave the size out.

d_call,v_call,clone_size,j_call,cdr3_nt,cdr3_aa
NA,TRBV4-1,NA,TRBJ1-1,TGCGCCAGCAGCCAAGATGGGGACACTGAAGCTTTCTTT,CASSQDGDTEAFF
TRBD2,TRBV10-2,NA,TRBJ2-3,TGCGCCAGCAGCCTGAGCGGGAGGTTCACAGATACGCAGTATTTT,CASSLSGRFTDTQYF
TRBD2,TRBV19,NA,TRBJ2-1,TGTGCCAGTAGTATAGGCGGGACTAGCGGGAGCAAAAGTGAGCAGTTCTTC,CASSIGGTSGSKSEQFF
NA,TRBV4-3,NA,TRBJ1-4,TGCGCCAGCAGCCAAGATTCGGCAGCAACTAATGAAAAACTGTTTTTT,CASSQDSAATNEKLFF
NA,TRBV27,NA,TRBJ1-1,TGTGCCAGCAGTTCGTTATCCGGGAACACTGAAGCTTTCTTT,CASSSLSGNTEAFF
TRBD1,TRBV19,NA,TRBJ2-3,TGTGCCAGTAGTATAGCATGGACAGGGTTGTCCCCAGATACGCAGTATTTT,CASSIAWTGLSPDTQYF
TRBD1,TRBV7-9,NA,TRBJ2-3,TGTGCCAGCAGCTTATATGGCGGGACAGGGGTCAGCTTCACAGATACGCAGTATTTT,CASSLYGGTGVSFTDTQYF
NA,TRBV12-3/TRBV12-4,NA,TRBJ2-3,TGTGCCAGCAGGTCGGGCCCCACAGATACGCAGTATTTT,CASRSGPTDTQYF
NA,TRBV6-5,NA,TRBJ1-1,TGTGCCAGCAGTTACTCGGGCACGCTGAACACTGAAGCTTTCTTT,CASSYSGTLNTEAFF
NA,TRBV5-5,NA,TRBJ1-5,TGTGCCAGCAGCTTGGCAATTGGGGGGGCTTATAGCAATCAGCCCCAGCATTTT,CASSLAIGGAYSNQPQHF
NA,TRBV6-4,NA,TRBJ2-3,TGTGCCAGCAGCCTCGGGAGCGGAGGAGATACGCAGTATTTT,CASSLGSGGDTQYF
TRBD2,TRBV6-4,once,TRBJ2-1,TGTGCCAGCAGCCATCTAGCGGGAAGTCGGAATGAGCAGTTCTTC,CASSHLAGSRNEQFF
NA,TRBV6-5,NA,TRBJ2-5,TGTGCCAGCAGTTACGGAAGTGTGGTTAGCGAGACCCAGTACTTC,CASSYGSVVSETQYF
NA,TRBV6-2/TRBV6-3,NA,TRBJ1-5,TGTGCCAGCAGCCCTAACAATAATCAGCCCCAGCATTTT,CASSPNNNQPQHF
NA,TRBV27,NA,TRBJ1-4,TGTGCCAGCAGTTTAAACCCGGATCCTGATGAAAAACTGTTTTTT,CASSLNPDPDEKLFF
TRBD2,TRBV23-1,NA,TRBJ2-5,TGCGCCAGTAGAACCCTAGCGGGGGGGCAGGAGACCCAGTACTTC,CASRTLAGGQETQYF
NA,TRBV12-5,NA,TRBJ1-1,TGTGCTAGTGCCGGGCAGCAGGGGAGGAACACTGAAGCTTTCTTT,CASAGQQGRNTEAFF
TRBD2,TRBV9,NA,TRBJ2-5,TGTGCCAGCAGCGCCGGAGGGACTAGCGAAGGAGAGACCCAGTACTTC,CASSAGGTSEGETQYF
NA,TRBV18,NA,TRBJ1-1,TGTGCCAGCTCACCATCGTTGGCGGGGGCAAACACTGAAGCTTTCTTT,CASSPSLAGANTEAFF
TRBD1,TRBV10-3,NA,TRBJ2-1,TGTGCCATCATTAACAGGGGCCTACGGGGTTACAATGAGCAGTTCTTC,CAIINRGLRGYNEQFF
NA,TRBV28,NA,TRBJ1-5,TGTGCCAGCAGGGTCCTCGGAAAGGGTCAGCCCCAGCATTTT,CASRVLGKGQPQHF
TRBD2,TRBV7-9,many,TRBJ2-2,TGTGCCAGCAGCTCTACTAGCGGGGGGGCTGCCGGGGAGCTGTTTTTT,CASSSTSGGAAGELFF
TRBD2,TRBV15,NA,TRBJ2-1,TGTGCCACCAGCAGGCCCTCGCGGGGGGACTACATCCTTGAGCAGTTCTTC,CATSRPSRGDYILEQFF
TRBD2,TRBV2,NA,TRBJ2-5,TGTGCCAGCAGTGATACTAGCGGGGGCCTCGGGACCCAGTACTTC,CASSDTSGGLGTQYF
NA,TRBV4-2,NA,TRBJ2-2,TGTGCCAGCAGCCAAGTTCGGGACATCAACACCGGGGAGCTGTTTTTT,CASSQVRDINTGELFF
TRBD2,TRBV7-9,NA,TRBJ2-3,TGTGCCAGCAGCTTAGGATTTGCGGGGGGTTACACAGATACGCAGTATTTT,CASSLGFAGGYTDTQYF
NA,TRBV27,NA,TRBJ1-4,TGTGCCAGCAGTTTCGGGGGCGGTGCGGTTGAAAAACTGTTTTTT,CASSFGGGAVEKLFF
NA,TRBV27,once,TRBJ1-2,TGTGCCAGCAGTTTCAAGGGAGGGGGCTATGGCTACACCTTC,CASSFKGGGYGYTF
NA,TRBV6-2/TRBV6-3,NA,TRBJ1-6,TGTGCCAGCAGTTACTCGATGGACAGTAATTCACCCCTCCACTTT,CASSYSMDSNSPLHF
TRBD2,TRBV28,NA,TRBJ2-3,TGTGCCAGCAGCGACACAACTGATGCGGGAGGGCCTTGGTATTTT,CASSDTTDAGGPWYF
TRBD2,TRBV7-2,NA,TRBJ2-3,TGTGCCAGCAGCTTAATAGCGGGAGGGCCCACAGATACGCAGTATTTT,CASSLIAGGPTDTQYF
NA,TRBV5-4,NA,TRBJ1-2,TGTGCCAGCAGCCTCGAGAGTCTAGCTAACTATGGCTACACCTTC,CASSLESLANYGYTF
NA,TRBV19,NA,TRBJ1-1,TGTGCCAGTAGTATGTTCGGGGGCGGGATGAACACTGAAGCTTTCTTT,CASSMFGGGMNTEAFF
NA,TRBV7-2,NA,TRBJ1-5,TGTGCCAGCAGCGTCAGGGGCAATCAGCCCCAGCATTTT,CASSVRGNQPQHF
TRBD1,TRBV6-2/TRBV6-3,NA,TRBJ2-7,TGTGCCAGCAGTTGGACAGGAAGCAACCACGAGCAGTACTTC,CASSWTGSNHEQYF
NA,TRBV29-1,NA,TRBJ2-3,TGCAGCGTCCGCCAGCGGCTGGTGGATACGCAGTATTTT,CSVRQRLVDTQYF
TRBD1,TRBV11-2,once,TRBJ1-1,TGTGCCAGCAGCCTAAAGGGGGCCACTGAAGCTTTCTTT,CASSLKGATEAFF
NA,TRBV3-1/TRBV3-2,NA,TRBJ2-7,TGTGCCAGCAGCCCCACCCCCAGCTCCTACGAGCAGTACTTC,CASSPTPSSYEQYF
NA,TRBV23-1,NA,TRBJ1-1,TGCGCCAGCAGTCCTTGGGGAGTCAGAGAAGACAACAGGGAAGCTTTCTTT,CASSPWGVREDNREAFF